This T cell receptor (beta chain) was observed in a study of human thymus T cells. The CDR3 consists of 14 residues. V was cut by 6 bases and J by 0 bases, with 11 bases left in between. Germline V gives CDR1 SNHLY, CDR2 FYNNEI. The data were produced by immunoSEQ multiplex PCR, yet TCRdb's version contains in-frame clones alone and is incomplete. This table holds some 72,000 clones, 90% to 97% found once. Thymus tissue for the work was resected from patients undergoing corrective heart surgery. The chain couples TRBV2 to TRBJ1-2; the D gene is possibly TRBD1 (5 bases). The sample comprised thymus tissue. This sequence was found in a boy in the first two years of life with a congenital heart defect but otherwise immunologically healthy. The CDR3 DNA sequence: TGTGCCAGCAGATGGGACCGAACTAACTATGGCTACACCTTC. It codes for CASRWDRTNYGYTF.